This T cell receptor (beta chain) emerged from a study of CD4 T cells in relation to SARS-CoV-2 and coronaviruses. With regard to this clone: Its target is not known.

Sorted naive or memory CD4+ cells met CEF peptides for 9 to 11 days. The study's findings and limits: SARS-CoV-2-driven expansion was significantly weaker in crossreactive than monoreactive clones.

The V end lost 1 base, the J end lost 6 bases, and 7 bases lay between the germline ends. There are 13 residues in the CDR3. Germline loops: CDR1 SGHTA, CDR2 FQGNSA. The table came from immunoSEQ multiplex PCR; TCRdb's copy has only in-frame clones and leaves some out. The sample comprises about 36,000 clones, 77% of which are singletons, and 2.8% rests with the top ten. This chain uses TRBV7-2 with TRBJ2-1; no clear D gene. This sequence was found in an adult with COVID-19. Material for sequencing was memory CD4+ T cells from PBMCs, cultured in vitro. CDR3 coding DNA: TGTGCCAGCAGCTTAGTCTGGAGCAATGAGCAGTTCTTC. Amino acid sequence: CASSLVWSNEQFF.